This T cell receptor beta chain emerged from a study of blood T cells in healthy people across ages. As to this clonotype: Its antigen is not known.

This CDR3 is built from 14 residues. Study-level results: Observed TCR beta diversity per million T cells went down as age went up. This fall followed a roughly linear course with age.

Together with a sample-barcoded 5' primer, a J-beta primer mix was included in a second PCR lasting 7 to 11 cycles. One entry per CDR3 protein results from TCRdb running MiXCR on the 5' RACE reads. The data contain roughly 1.5 million distinct CDR3 sequences, roughly two fifths of them singletons. This clonotype was sampled from a woman younger than 35 in good health. Sample: blood. The chain has TRBV21-1 and TRBJ2-2. TRBV21-1 is given as a pseudogene. CDR3 sequence: CATMPAGHTGELFF. The DNA of the CDR3 is TGTGCCACCATGCCGGCAGGACACACCGGGGAGCTGTTTTTT.